These 10 T cell receptor beta chains came from one sample sequenced in a study of cytotoxic CD8 clonotypes in ibrutinib-treated CLL. The method was immunoSEQ multiplex PCR; TCRdb's version includes in-frame clones alone and lacks a portion of them. The table lists roughly 330,000 clones, roughly 70% of them singletons, with roughly 6% in the top ten. Source: PBMCs, taken after 36 months of ibrutinib treatment. The receptors originated from a human donor with chronic lymphocytic leukemia.

This clone was detected only a few times. The rearrangement joins TRBV7-3 to TRBJ2-5; possible D gene TRBD2, 5 bases. Looked up from germline, CDR1 is SGHTA and CDR2 is FQGTGA. V was trimmed by 2 bases and J by 5 bases, leaving 9 bases between them. The CDR3 is made up of 13 amino acids. The CDR3 coding sequence is TGTGCCAGCAGCTTAGGAGGTTTGGAGACCCAGTACTTC. This translates into CASSLGGLETQYF.

The chain is built from TRBV5-5 and TRBJ2-5, with D perhaps TRBD1 or TRBD2 (6 bases each). The ends were cut back, 2 bases at V and 2 bases at J, with 13 bases in the middle. This CDR3 has 15 residues. CDR1 is SGHKS, CDR2 YYEKEE, per germline (reference sequence). The CDR3 DNA reads as TGTGCCAGCAGCTTTTCTCGGGGGCCTCAAGAGACCCAGTACTTC. This translates into CASSFSRGPQETQYF.

The chain carries TRBV5-1 and TRBJ2-5; no clear D gene. Trimming took off 0 bases at V and 2 bases at J, with 5 bases between the two ends. Germline CDR1 reads SGHRS; CDR2 reads YFSETQ. CDR3 length equals 13 residues. The CDR3 DNA is TGCGCCAGCAGCTTGGAATTACAAGAGACCCAGTACTTC. It yields the protein CASSLELQETQYF.

Note on this clone: The same CDR3 arises from other DNA sequences in this sample as well. This chain links TRBV27 with TRBJ2-3; tentatively, D is TRBD2 (5 bases). Germline CDR1 MNHEY, CDR2 SMNVEV (reference sequence). V dropped 3 bases and J dropped 2 bases, with 6 bases sitting between them. The CDR3 runs 13 residues. The CDR3: CASSFLATDTQYF. The CDR3 DNA follows: TGTGCCAGCAGTTTCCTAGCCACAGATACGCAGTATTTT.

The chain's CDR3 is CASSAQGLSNQPQHF. CDR3 in DNA: TGTGCCAGCAGTGCACAGGGTTTAAGCAATCAGCCCCAGCATTTT. The gene calls are TRBV2 and TRBJ1-5, with a tentative D call TRBD1 (6 bases). V lost 4 bases, J lost 1 base, and 11 bases lay in between. Germline CDR1 is SNHLY and CDR2 is FYNNEI. The CDR3 contains 15 residues.

This chain joins TRBV5-1 and TRBJ2-2, with D unresolved. Trimming took 1 base from V and 2 from J, leaving 9 bases between them. There are 15 residues in the CDR3. The V gene's germline CDR1 is SGHRS and CDR2 YFSETQ. CDR3 sequence reads: CASSLPDLNTGELFF. DNA of the CDR3: TGCGCCAGCAGCTTGCCGGACCTTAACACCGGGGAGCTGTTTTTT.

The CDR3 nucleotides read TGTGCCACCCTAGACAGTCCGGGGACCCAGTACTTC. Its translation: CATLDSPGTQYF. The chain joins TRBV25-1 to TRBJ2-5; D is perhaps TRBD1 (5 bases). The CDR3 totals 12 residues. V dropped 10 bases and J dropped 7 bases, with 16 bases sitting between them. Germline V CDR1 and CDR2: MGHDK, SYGVNS.

In this sample, this clone turned up a few times. The V call is TRBV5-1, the J call TRBJ2-2; D not certain. Deletions cut 3 bases from V and 0 bases from J, with 6 bases between. Per the germline V gene, CDR1 is SGHRS and CDR2 is YFSETQ. This CDR3 contains 14 residues. As DNA, the CDR3 is TGCGCCAGCAGCTCTGACACGAACACCGGGGAGCTGTTTTTT. Translated, it gives CASSSDTNTGELFF.

This chain uses TRBV6-1 with TRBJ2-2, with 7 bases fitting TRBD2. V was clipped by 8 bases and J by 1 base; unmatched bases: 7. In germline, CDR1 is MNHNS, CDR2 SASEGT. The CDR3 length is 15 residues. The CDR3 spells CASGVGGLNTGELFF. CDR3 coding DNA: TGTGCCAGCGGGGTCGGGGGGTTGAACACCGGGGAGCTGTTTTTT.

The V call is TRBV4-1, the J call TRBJ1-5; D may be TRBD1 (5 bases). V lost 4 bases and J 5 bases, leaving 9 bases between the germline ends. The CDR3 consists of 13 residues. CDR1 is MGHRA, CDR2 YSYEKL, per germline. The CDR3 sequence: CASSLSRDQPQHF. The CDR3 DNA reads TGCGCCAGCAGCCTCTCCAGGGATCAGCCCCAGCATTTT.